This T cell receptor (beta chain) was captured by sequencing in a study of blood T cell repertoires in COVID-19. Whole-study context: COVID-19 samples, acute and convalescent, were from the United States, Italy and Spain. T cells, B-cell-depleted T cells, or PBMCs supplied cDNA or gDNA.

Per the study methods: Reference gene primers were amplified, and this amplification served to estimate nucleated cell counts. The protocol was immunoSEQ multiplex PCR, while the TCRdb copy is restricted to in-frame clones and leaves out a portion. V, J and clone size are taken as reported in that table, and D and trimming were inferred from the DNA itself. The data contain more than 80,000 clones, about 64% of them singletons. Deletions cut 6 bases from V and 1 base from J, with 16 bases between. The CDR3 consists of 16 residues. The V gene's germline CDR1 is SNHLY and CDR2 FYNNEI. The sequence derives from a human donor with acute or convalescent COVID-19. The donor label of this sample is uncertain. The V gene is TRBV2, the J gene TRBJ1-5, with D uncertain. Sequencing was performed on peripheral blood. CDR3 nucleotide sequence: TGTGCCAGCAGCCGGAGGGCACTGGGGAGCAATCAGCCCCAGCATTTT. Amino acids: CASSRRALGSNQPQHF.